Presented here are 2 T cell receptor beta chains from one specimen sequenced in a study of T cell responses to AZD1222 COVID-19 vaccine. Assay: immunoSEQ multiplex PCR; the TCRdb copy retains only in-frame clones and omits some. The sample contains roughly 120,000 clones, 70% to 90% of which appear only once. Sequencing was performed on peripheral blood, taken 28 days after the second AZD1222 dose. These receptors came from an adult who received the AZD1222 COVID-19 vaccine.

This clone was seen only once. The chain combines TRBV29-1 with TRBJ1-1, with TRBD1 as a possible D gene (5 bases). V was clipped by 6 bases and J by 2 bases, with 16 bases between them. In germline, CDR1 is SQVTM, CDR2 ANQGSEA. This CDR3 has 14 amino acids. The CDR3 DNA reads as TGCAGCGTCTACCCCGGGACGACTAACACTGAAGCTTTCTTT. Translation: CSVYPGTTNTEAFF.

The chain is built from TRBV7-2 and TRBJ2-1, with TRBD2 matching 8 bases. V lost 3 bases and J lost 9; bases outside the gene matches: 7. The CDR3 has 14 amino acids. Germline V CDR1 and CDR2: SGHTA, FQGNSA. DNA of the CDR3: TGTGCCAGCAGCTTTAGGAGGCTAGCGGGTGAGCAGTTCTTC. Amino acid sequence: CASSFRRLAGEQFF.